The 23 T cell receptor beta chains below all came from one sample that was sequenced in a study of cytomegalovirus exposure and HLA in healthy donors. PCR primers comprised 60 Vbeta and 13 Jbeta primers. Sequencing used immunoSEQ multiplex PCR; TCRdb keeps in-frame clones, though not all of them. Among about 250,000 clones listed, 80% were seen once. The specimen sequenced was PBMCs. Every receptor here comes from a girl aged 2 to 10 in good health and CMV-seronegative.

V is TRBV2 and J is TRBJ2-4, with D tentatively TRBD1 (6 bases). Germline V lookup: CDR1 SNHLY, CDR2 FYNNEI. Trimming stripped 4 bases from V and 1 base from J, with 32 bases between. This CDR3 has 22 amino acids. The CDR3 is CASSGLLGHPRSLIMAKNIQYF. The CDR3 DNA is TGTGCCAGCAGTGGTTTGTTGGGACATCCTAGGTCGCTGATAATGGCCAAAAACATTCAGTACTTC.

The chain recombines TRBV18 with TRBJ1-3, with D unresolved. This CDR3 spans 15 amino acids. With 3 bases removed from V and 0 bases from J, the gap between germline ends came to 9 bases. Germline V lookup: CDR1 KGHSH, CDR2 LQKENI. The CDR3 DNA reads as TGTGCCAGCTCACCTACCAGAAGCTCTGGAAACACCATATATTTT. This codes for CASSPTRSSGNTIYF.

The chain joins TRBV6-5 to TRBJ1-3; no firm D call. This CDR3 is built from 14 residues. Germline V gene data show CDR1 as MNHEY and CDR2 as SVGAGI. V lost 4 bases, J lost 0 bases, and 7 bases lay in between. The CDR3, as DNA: TGTGCCAGCAGTTTAGCCGGCTCTGGAAACACCATATATTTT. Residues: CASSLAGSGNTIYF.

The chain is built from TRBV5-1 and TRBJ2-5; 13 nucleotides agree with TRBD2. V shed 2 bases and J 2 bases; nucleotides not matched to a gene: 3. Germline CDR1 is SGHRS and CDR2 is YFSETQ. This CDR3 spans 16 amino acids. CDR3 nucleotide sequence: TGCGCCAGCAGCTTATCACTAGCGGGGGGGCAAGAGACCCAGTACTTC. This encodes CASSLSLAGGQETQYF.

The DNA for the CDR3 is TGTGCCAGCTCACCAGGGCAGAAGAACACTGAAGCTTTCTTT. Its protein product is CASSPGQKNTEAFF. V gene TRBV18 combines with J gene TRBJ1-1; no clear D gene. Germline V CDR1 and CDR2: KGHSH, LQKENI. There are 14 residues in the CDR3. V lost 2 bases and J 1 base, leaving 8 bases between the germline ends.

CDR3 nucleotides: TGTGCCAGCAGTCCGCAACGAGGACATTTTGCGGAGACCCAGTACTTC. As protein: CASSPQRGHFAETQYF. The chain has TRBV28 and TRBJ2-5; D is possibly TRBD1 (5 bases). Trimming left V 5 bases short and J 5 bases short, with 21 bases between. This CDR3 has 16 amino acids. Germline V gene sequence: CDR1 MDHEN, CDR2 SYDVKM.

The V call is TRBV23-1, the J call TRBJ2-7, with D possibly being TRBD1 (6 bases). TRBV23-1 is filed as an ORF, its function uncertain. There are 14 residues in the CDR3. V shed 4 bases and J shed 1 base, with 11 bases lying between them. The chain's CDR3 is CASSPPDRSYEQYF. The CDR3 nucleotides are TGCGCCAGCAGTCCGCCGGACAGATCCTACGAGCAGTACTTC.

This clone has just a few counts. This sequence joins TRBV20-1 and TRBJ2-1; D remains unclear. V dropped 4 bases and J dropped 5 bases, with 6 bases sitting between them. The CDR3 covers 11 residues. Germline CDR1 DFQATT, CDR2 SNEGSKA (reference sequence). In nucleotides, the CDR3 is TGCAGTGCTACAGGAAACAATGAGCAGTTCTTC. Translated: CSATGNNEQFF.

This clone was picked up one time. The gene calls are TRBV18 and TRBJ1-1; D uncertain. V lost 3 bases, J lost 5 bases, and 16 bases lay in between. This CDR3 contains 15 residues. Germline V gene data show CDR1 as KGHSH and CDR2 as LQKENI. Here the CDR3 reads CASSPPVRFATEAFF. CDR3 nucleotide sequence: TGTGCCAGCTCACCCCCAGTGAGGTTCGCGACTGAAGCTTTCTTT. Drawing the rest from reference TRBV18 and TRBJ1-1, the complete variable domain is NAGVMQNPRHLVRRRGQEARLRCSPMKGHSHVYWYRQLPEEGLKFMVYLQKENIIDESGMPKERFSAEFPKEGPSILRIQQVVRGDSAAYFCASSPPVRFATEAFFGQGTRLTVV.

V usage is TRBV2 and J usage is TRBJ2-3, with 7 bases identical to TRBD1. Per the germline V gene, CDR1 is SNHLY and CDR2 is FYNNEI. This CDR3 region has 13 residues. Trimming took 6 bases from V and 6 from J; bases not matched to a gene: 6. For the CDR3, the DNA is TGTGCCAGCAGAGGCGACAGGGTTGATACGCAGTATTTT. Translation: CASRGDRVDTQYF.

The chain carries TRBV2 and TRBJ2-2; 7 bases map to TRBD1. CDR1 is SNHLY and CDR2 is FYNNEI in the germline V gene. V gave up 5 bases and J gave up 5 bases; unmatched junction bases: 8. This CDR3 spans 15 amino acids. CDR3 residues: CASSSRDSRTGELFF. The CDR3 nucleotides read TGTGCCAGCAGTTCCCGGGACAGTAGGACCGGGGAGCTGTTTTTT.

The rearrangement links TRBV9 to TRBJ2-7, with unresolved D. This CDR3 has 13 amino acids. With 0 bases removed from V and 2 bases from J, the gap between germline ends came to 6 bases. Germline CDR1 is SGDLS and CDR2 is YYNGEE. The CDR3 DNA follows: TGTGCCAGCAGCGTAGGCAGAACCTACGAGCAGTACTTC. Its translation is CASSVGRTYEQYF.

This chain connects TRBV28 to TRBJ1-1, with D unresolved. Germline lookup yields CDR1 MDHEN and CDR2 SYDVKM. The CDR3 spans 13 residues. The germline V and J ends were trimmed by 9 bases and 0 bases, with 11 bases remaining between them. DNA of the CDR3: TGTGCCAGTACCCTGACATTGAACACTGAAGCTTTCTTT. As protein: CASTLTLNTEAFF.

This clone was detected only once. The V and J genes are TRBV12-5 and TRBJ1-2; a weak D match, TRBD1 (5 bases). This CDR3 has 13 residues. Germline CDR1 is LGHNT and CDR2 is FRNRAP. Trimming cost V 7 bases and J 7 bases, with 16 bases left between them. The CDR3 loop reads CASAPGGGVGYTF. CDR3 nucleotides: TGTGCTAGTGCCCCTGGGGGGGGAGTTGGCTACACCTTC.

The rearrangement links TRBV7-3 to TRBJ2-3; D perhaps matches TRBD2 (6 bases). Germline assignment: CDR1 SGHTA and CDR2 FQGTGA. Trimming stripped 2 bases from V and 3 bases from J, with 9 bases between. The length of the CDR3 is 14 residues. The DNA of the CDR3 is TGTGCCAGCAGCTTAGACGGGGGTACAGATACGCAGTATTTT. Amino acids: CASSLDGGTDTQYF.

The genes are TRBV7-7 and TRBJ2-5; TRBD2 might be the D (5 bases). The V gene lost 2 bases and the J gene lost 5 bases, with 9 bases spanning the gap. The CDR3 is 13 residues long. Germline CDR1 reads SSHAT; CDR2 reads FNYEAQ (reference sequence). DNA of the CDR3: TGTGCCAGCAGCTTAACTAGGGCGGAGACCCAGTACTTC. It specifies CASSLTRAETQYF.

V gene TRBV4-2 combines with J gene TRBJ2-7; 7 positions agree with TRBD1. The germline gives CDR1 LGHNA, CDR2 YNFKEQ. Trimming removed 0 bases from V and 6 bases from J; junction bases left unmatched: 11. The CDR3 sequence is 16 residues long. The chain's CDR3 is CASSQEERQGRSEQYF. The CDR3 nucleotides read TGTGCCAGCAGCCAAGAGGAAAGACAGGGACGGAGCGAGCAGTACTTC.

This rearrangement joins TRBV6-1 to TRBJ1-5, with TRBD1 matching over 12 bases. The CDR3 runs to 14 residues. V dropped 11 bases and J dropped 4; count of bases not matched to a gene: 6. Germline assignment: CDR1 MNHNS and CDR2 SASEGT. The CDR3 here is CAGGGQGANQPQHF. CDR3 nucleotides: TGTGCCGGGGGGGGACAGGGGGCAAATCAGCCCCAGCATTTT.

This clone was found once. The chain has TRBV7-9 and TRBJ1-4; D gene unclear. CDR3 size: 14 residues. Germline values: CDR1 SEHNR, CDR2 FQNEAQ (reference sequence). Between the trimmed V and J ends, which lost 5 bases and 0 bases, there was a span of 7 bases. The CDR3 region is CASSNIATNEKLFF. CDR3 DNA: TGTGCCAGCAGCAATATTGCAACTAATGAAAAACTGTTTTTT. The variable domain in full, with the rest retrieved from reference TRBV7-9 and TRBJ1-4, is DTGVSQNPRHKITKRGQNVTFRCDPISEHNRLYWYRQTLGQGPEFLTYFQNEAQLEKSRLLSDRFSAERPKGSFSTLEIQRTEQGDSAMYLCASSNIATNEKLFFGSGTQLSVL.

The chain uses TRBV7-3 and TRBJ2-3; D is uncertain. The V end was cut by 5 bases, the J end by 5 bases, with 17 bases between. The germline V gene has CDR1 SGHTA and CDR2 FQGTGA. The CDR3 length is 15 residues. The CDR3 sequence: CASSDVRSGRDTQYF. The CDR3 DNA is TGTGCCAGCAGCGATGTACGATCAGGTAGAGATACGCAGTATTTT.

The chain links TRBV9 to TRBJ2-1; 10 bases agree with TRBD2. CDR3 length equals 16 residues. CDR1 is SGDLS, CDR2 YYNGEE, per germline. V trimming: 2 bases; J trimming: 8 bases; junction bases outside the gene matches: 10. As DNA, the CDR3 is TGTGCCAGCAGCGTTCTAGCGGGAGTCATAATCTATGAGCAGTTCTTC. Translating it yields CASSVLAGVIIYEQFF.

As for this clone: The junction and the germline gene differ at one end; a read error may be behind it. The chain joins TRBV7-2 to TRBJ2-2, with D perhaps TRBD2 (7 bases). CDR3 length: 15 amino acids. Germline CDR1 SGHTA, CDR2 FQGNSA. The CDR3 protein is CASSIGGLGTGELLF. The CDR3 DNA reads TGTGCCAGCAGCATCGGGGGGCTTGGCACCGGGGAGCTGCTTTTT.

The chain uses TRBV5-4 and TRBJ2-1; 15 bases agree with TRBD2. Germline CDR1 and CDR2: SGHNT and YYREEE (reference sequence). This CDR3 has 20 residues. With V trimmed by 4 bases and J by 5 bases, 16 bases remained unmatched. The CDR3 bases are TGTGCCAGCAGCAGAACCCCCGGGACTAGCGGGAGGTTCGGGAACAATGAGCAGTTCTTC. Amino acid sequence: CASSRTPGTSGRFGNNEQFF.